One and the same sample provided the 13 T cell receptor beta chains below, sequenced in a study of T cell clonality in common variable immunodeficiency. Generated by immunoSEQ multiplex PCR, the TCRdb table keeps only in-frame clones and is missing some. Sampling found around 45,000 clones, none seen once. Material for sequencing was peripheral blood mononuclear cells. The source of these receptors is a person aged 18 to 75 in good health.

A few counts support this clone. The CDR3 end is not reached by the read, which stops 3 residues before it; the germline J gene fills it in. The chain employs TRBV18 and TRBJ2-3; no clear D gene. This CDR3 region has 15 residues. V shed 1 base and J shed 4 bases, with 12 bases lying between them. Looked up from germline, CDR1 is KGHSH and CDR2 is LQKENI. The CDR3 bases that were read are TGTGCCAGCTCACCACGGCAGGAGTCTTCAGATACG. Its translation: CASSPRQESSDT. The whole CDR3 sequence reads CASSPRQESSDTQYF.

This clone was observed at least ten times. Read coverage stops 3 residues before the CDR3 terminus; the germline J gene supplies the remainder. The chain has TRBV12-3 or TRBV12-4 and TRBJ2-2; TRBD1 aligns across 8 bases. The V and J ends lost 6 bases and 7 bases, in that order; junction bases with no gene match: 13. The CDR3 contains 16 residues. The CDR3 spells CASSLISTGVYGELFF. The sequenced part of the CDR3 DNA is TGTGCCAGCAGCCTAATCTCGACAGGGGTATACGGGGAG.

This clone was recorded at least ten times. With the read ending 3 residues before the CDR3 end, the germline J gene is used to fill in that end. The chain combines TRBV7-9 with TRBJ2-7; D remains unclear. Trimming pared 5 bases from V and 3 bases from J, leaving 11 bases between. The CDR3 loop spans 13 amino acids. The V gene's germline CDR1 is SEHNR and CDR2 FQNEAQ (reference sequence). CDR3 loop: CASSLALVYEQYF. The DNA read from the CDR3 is TGTGCCAGCAGCCTCGCCCTAGTCTACGAG.

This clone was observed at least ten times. Partial CDR3 DNA: TGTGCCAGCAGCCTACTACCGGCAGTCTCTGGAAACACC. Translating gives CASSLLPAVSGNT. The complete CDR3 reads CASSLLPAVSGNTIYF. The V call is TRBV4-2, the J call TRBJ1-3; unclear D gene. From the germline J gene comes the end of the CDR3, since the read stops 3 residues before it. The CDR3 consists of 16 residues. Trimming took off 4 bases at V and 0 bases at J, with 13 bases between the two ends. The V gene's germline CDR1 is LGHNA and CDR2 YNFKEQ.

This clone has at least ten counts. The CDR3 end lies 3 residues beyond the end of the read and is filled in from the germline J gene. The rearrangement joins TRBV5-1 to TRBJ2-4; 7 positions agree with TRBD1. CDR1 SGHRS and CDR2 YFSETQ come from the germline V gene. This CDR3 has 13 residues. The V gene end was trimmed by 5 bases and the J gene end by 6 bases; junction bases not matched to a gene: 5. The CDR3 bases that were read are TGCGCCAGCAGGGGGACAGCCGGAAACATT. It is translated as CASRGTAGNI. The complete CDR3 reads CASRGTAGNIQYF.

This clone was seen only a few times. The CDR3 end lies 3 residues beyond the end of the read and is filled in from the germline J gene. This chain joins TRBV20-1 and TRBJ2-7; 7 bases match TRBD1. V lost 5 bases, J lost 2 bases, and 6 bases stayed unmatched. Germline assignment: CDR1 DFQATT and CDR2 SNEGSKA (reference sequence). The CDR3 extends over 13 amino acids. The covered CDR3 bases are TGCAGTGCTGCGGCCGGGACAGCCTACGAG. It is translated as CSAAAGTAYE. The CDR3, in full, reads CSAAAGTAYEQYF.

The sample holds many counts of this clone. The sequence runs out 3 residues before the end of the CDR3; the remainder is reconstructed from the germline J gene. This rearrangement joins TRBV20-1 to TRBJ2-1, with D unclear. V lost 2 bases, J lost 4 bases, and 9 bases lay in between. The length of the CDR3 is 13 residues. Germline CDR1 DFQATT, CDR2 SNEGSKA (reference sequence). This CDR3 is CSARQFHYNEQFF. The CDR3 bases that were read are TGCAGTGCTAGACAGTTTCATTACAATGAG.

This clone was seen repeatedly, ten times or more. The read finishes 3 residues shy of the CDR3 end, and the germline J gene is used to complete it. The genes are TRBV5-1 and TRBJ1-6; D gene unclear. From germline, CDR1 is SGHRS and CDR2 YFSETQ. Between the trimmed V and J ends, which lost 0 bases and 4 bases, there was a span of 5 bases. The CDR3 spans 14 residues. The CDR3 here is CASSLERYNSPLHF. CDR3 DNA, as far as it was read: TGCGCCAGCAGCTTGGAACGGTATAATTCACCC. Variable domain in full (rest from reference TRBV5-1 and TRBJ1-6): KAGVTQTPRYLIKTRGQQVTLSCSPISGHRSVSWYQQTPGQGLQFLFEYFSETQRNKGNFPGRFSGRQFSNSRSEMNVSTLELGDSALYLCASSLERYNSPLHFGNGTRLTVT.

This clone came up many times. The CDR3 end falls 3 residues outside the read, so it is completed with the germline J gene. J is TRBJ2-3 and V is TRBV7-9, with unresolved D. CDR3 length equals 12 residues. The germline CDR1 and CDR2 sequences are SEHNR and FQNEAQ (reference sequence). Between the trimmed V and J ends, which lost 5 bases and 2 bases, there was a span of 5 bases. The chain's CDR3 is CASSDITDTQYF. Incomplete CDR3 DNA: TGTGCCAGCAGCGACATCACAGATACG.

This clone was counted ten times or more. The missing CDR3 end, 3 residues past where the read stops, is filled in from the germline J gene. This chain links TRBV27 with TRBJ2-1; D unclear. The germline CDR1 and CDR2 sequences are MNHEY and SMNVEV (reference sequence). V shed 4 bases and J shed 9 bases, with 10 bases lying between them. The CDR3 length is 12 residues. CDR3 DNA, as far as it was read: TGTGCCAGCAGTTCCCCACTTCGTGAG. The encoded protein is CASSSPLRE. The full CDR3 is CASSSPLREQFF.

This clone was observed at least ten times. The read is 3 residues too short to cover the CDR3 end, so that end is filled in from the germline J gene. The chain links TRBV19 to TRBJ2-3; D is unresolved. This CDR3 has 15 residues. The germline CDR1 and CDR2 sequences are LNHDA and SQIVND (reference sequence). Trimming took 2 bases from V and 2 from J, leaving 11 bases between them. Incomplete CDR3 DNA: TGTGCCAGTAGTATAAGTGCACAGACCACAGATACG. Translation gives CASSISAQTTDT. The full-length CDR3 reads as CASSISAQTTDTQYF.

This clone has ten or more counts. CDR3 bases read: TGTGCCAGCTCACCAGGGCTCAGGACAGGGGTGAAATCACCC. The encoded protein is CASSPGLRTGVKSP. The CDR3 in full is CASSPGLRTGVKSPLHF. This rearrangement joins TRBV18 to TRBJ1-6, with TRBD1 identical over 9 bases. The read finishes 3 residues shy of the CDR3 end, and the germline J gene is used to complete it. V lost 2 bases to trimming and J lost 10 bases; unmatched junction nucleotides: 12. The CDR3 extends over 17 amino acids. CDR1 and CDR2 (germline): KGHSH, LQKENI.

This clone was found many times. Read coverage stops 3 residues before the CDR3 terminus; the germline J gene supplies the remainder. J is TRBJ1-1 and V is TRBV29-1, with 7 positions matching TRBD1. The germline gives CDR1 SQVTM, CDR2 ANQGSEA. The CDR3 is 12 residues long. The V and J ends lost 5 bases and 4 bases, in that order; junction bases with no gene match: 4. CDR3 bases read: TGCAGCGTTTTTTACAGGGGCACTGAA. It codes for CSVFYRGTE. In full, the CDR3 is CSVFYRGTEAFF.